This T cell receptor beta chain was sequenced for a study of T cells expressing NK-cell markers. Across the whole study: Cells sorted as CD3+CD56+NKG2C+, CD3+CD56+NKG2C- and CD3+CD56-NKG2C+ T cells supplied the TCR beta repertoires. The sequencing cohort of eight donors included seven HCMV-seropositive individuals and one seronegative individual.

Broader study findings: The leading position in the CD3+CD56-NKG2C+ fraction of a few donors also went to these clonotypes.

Points on this clonotype: Antigen: not known.

A 5'RACE template switching approach incorporating UMIs was used to make TCR beta cDNA. TCRdb processed the 5' RACE reads again and assigns one entry to each CDR3 protein, with no DNA. The record lists roughly 380,000 distinct CDR3 sequences, of which the ten most abundant hold 5.2%. CDR3 length: 14 amino acids. CDR1 is SSHAT, CDR2 FNYEAQ, per germline (reference sequence). V is TRBV7-7 and J is TRBJ2-1; the D gene TCRdb calls, TRBD1, cannot be checked with no DNA. The source is a man aged 18 to 69 in good health. The sequencing input was blood T cells: a sorted CD56 or NKG2C T cell subset, CD4+ or CD8+ T cells, or bulk PBMC T cells (not recorded which). This CDR3 reads CASSTGVRGNEQFF. Using reference TRBV7-7 and TRBJ2-1 for the parts outside the CDR3, the full variable domain is GAGVSQSPRYKVTKRGQDVTLRCDPISSHATLYWYQQALGQGPEFLTYFNYEAQPDKSGLPSDRFSAERPEGSISTLTIQRTEQRDSAMYRCASSTGVRGNEQFFGPGTRLTVL.